One T cell receptor beta chain is described in this entry. Being one base from a much bigger clone, this may be a read error. The sample has other DNA sequences that encode this CDR3 too. Profiling relied on immunoSEQ multiplex PCR, and the TCRdb table lists in-frame clones only, not all of them. The repertoire holds some 220,000 clones, with roughly 84% as singletons. This sample was taken from a study of blood T cell repertoires in COVID-19. Study-wide background: Specimens from acute and convalescent COVID-19 originated in the United States, Italy and Spain.

Germline CDR1 and CDR2: MNHEY and SVGAGI. There are 14 residues in the CDR3. Sequencing input: peripheral blood. The receptor was isolated from a woman aged 55-70 years who had recovered from COVID-19. The chain combines TRBV6-5 with TRBJ2-1, with D perhaps matching TRBD2 (5 bases). DNA for the CDR3: TGTGCTAGCAGTTACTCGAACCGGGGCAATGAGCAGTTCTTC. This gives the protein CASSYSNRGNEQFF.